One sample yielded the 30 T cell receptor beta chains listed below, sequenced in a study of blood T cell repertoires in COVID-19. TCRdb keeps only in-frame clones here, not all; method: immunoSEQ multiplex PCR. Of about 330,000 clones in the sample, around 87% were seen once. Sequencing used PBMCs or T cells enriched from blood (not recorded which). Receptors were obtained from a woman aged 25 to 39 who had recovered from COVID-19.

The chain combines TRBV7-8 with TRBJ2-1, with 9 bases identical to TRBD2. Trimming cost V 1 base and J 4 bases; bases outside gene matches: 5. Germline V gene data show CDR1 as SGHVS and CDR2 as FQNEAQ. This CDR3 spans 16 amino acids. CDR3: CASSLDAGGPYNEQFF. The CDR3 nucleotides read TGTGCCAGCAGCTTAGACGCGGGGGGGCCTTACAATGAGCAGTTCTTC. The full variable domain, in which reference TRBV7-8 and TRBJ2-1 provide the parts outside the CDR3, is GAGVSQSPRYKVAKRGQDVALRCDPISGHVSLFWYQQALGQGPEFLTYFQNEAQLDKSGLPSDRFFAERPEGSVSTLKIQRTQQEDSAVYLCASSLDAGGPYNEQFFGPGTRLTVL.

V usage is TRBV5-1 and J usage is TRBJ2-1, with D possibly being TRBD2 (6 bases). The CDR3 extends over 16 amino acids. Germline values: CDR1 SGHRS, CDR2 YFSETQ. Trimming stripped 0 bases from V and 0 bases from J, with 10 bases between. Written as DNA, the CDR3 is TGCGCCAGCAGCTTGGTAGGCGGGAACTCCTACAATGAGCAGTTCTTC. It encodes CASSLVGGNSYNEQFF.

The genes are TRBV7-9 and TRBJ1-5, with 8 bases that match TRBD1. The V segment lost 4 bases and the J segment 8 bases; nucleotides outside the gene matches: 7. Germline V gene lookup returns CDR1 SEHNR and CDR2 FQNEAQ (reference sequence). The CDR3 spans 14 residues. The DNA for the CDR3 is TGTGCCAGCAGCTCCACAGGGGGAGGGGAGCCCCAGCATTTT. Translation: CASSSTGGGEPQHF.

This clone was seen just once. V is TRBV3-1 (or the pseudogene TRBV3-2) and J is TRBJ1-2; 9 nucleotides align to TRBD1. V gave up 5 bases and J gave up 2 bases; unmatched junction bases: 3. This CDR3 region has 14 residues. Germline V gene data show CDR1 as LGHDT and CDR2 as YNNKEL (reference sequence). For the CDR3, the DNA is TGTGCCAGCAGCTTGGGACAGGGCAACTATGGCTACACCTTC. Translating it yields CASSLGQGNYGYTF.

V gene TRBV5-4 combines with J gene TRBJ2-7; TRBD2 is a possible D gene (6 bases). CDR1 SGHNT and CDR2 YYREEE come from the germline V gene (reference sequence). This CDR3 has 15 amino acids. Trimming removed 0 bases from V and 1 base from J, with 11 bases in between. The CDR3 DNA is TGTGCCAGCAGCTTGGAAGGGACTTCGTCCTACGAGCAGTACTTC. As protein: CASSLEGTSSYEQYF.

The chain employs TRBV2 and TRBJ2-1, with D maybe TRBD1 (7 bases). The length of the CDR3 is 14 residues. V lost 8 bases to trimming and J lost 5 bases, with 16 bases between them. CDR1 is SNHLY, CDR2 FYNNEI, per germline. CDR3 sequence reads: CASHRGGDDNEQFF. CDR3 nucleotides: TGTGCCAGCCACAGGGGCGGGGATGACAATGAGCAGTTCTTC.

The V gene is TRBV5-4, the J gene TRBJ1-2; D ambiguous. CDR3 length: 14 amino acids. From germline, CDR1 is SGHNT and CDR2 YYREEE (reference sequence). V lost 4 bases, J lost 3 bases, and 13 bases lay in between. The CDR3 sequence: CASSPTRQDYGYTF. The CDR3 nucleotides read TGTGCCAGCAGCCCTACGCGACAAGACTATGGCTACACCTTC.

V and J are TRBV6-2 or TRBV6-3 and TRBJ1-5; no firm D call. The V gene lost 0 bases and the J gene lost 7 bases, with 4 bases spanning the gap. Germline loops: CDR1 MNHEY, CDR2 SVGEGT. The CDR3 runs to 12 residues. Here the CDR3 DNA reads TGTGCCAGCAGTTACTCGCGCCAGCCCCAGCATTTT. Translation gives CASSYSRQPQHF.

CDR3 residues: CASGFLLSGQHSNQPQHF. Here the CDR3 DNA reads TGTGCTAGTGGTTTCCTCCTATCGGGACAGCATAGCAATCAGCCCCAGCATTTT. The gene calls are TRBV12-5 and TRBJ1-5, with 7 bases aligning to TRBD1. With 3 bases clipped from V and 0 bases from J, the junction kept 11 bases outside the gene matches. The CDR3 spans 18 residues. Germline V CDR1 and CDR2: LGHNT, FRNRAP.

V gene TRBV5-1 combines with J gene TRBJ2-3; TRBD2 is a possible D gene (7 bases). Trimming left V 3 bases short and J 5 bases short, with 13 bases between. The germline V gene has CDR1 SGHRS and CDR2 YFSETQ. The CDR3 has 14 amino acids. The chain's CDR3 is CASSWGGGLDTQYF. The CDR3 DNA is TGCGCCAGCAGCTGGGGAGGGGGTCTAGATACGCAGTATTTT.

On this clone itself: Additional DNA sequences in this sample encode the identical CDR3. The rearrangement uses TRBV29-1 and TRBJ1-2; the D is unclear. Per the germline V gene, CDR1 is SQVTM and CDR2 is ANQGSEA. V was shortened by 3 bases and J by 4 bases, with 6 bases between the two germline ends. The CDR3 loop spans 11 amino acids. The CDR3 loop reads CSVERSYGYTF. The CDR3 DNA reads as TGCAGCGTTGAGAGGTCCTATGGCTACACCTTC.

This clone was picked up a small number of times. The V and J genes are TRBV27 and TRBJ2-7; 9 nucleotides agree with TRBD2. Germline trimming cut 5 bases from V and 4 bases from J; bases unmatched to any gene: 6. The CDR3 consists of 14 residues. CDR1 and CDR2 (germline): MNHEY, SMNVEV (reference sequence). CDR3 nucleotides: TGTGCCAGCAGTCTCCTAGCGGGGAGATACGAGCAGTACTTC. Its protein is CASSLLAGRYEQYF.

The chain is built from TRBV29-1 and TRBJ1-3; D gene unclear. Per germline, CDR1 SQVTM and CDR2 ANQGSEA. The CDR3 sequence is 16 residues long. V lost 0 bases and J 0 bases, leaving 12 bases between the germline ends. This CDR3 reads CSVEDRLGYSGNTIYF. CDR3 in DNA: TGCAGCGTTGAAGACAGGCTTGGGTACTCTGGAAACACCATATATTTT.

The V and J genes are TRBV15 and TRBJ1-2, with D possibly being TRBD1 (5 bases). Germline V gene sequence: CDR1 LNHNV, CDR2 YYDKDF (reference sequence). V was trimmed by 3 bases and J by 3 bases, leaving 17 bases between them. The CDR3 consists of 16 residues. The CDR3 DNA reads as TGTGCCACCAGCAGGTGGGCGGGGCAGGCCTACTATGGCTACACCTTC. Protein sequence: CATSRWAGQAYYGYTF.

In its sample, this clone was seen a few times. V is TRBV21-1 and J is TRBJ1-6; the table's D call, TRBD1, has no DNA check behind it. TRBV21-1 is deemed a pseudogene. The CDR3 spans 14 residues. CDR3 protein: CASSRGTGWEPLHF. CDR3 nucleotides: TGTGCCAGCAGCAGAGGGACAGGGTGGGAACCCCTCCACTTT.

The gene calls are TRBV7-6 and TRBJ1-1, with 8 bases that match TRBD1. Germline CDR1 is SGHVS and CDR2 is FNYEAQ. Trimming removed 6 bases from V and 4 bases from J; junction bases left unmatched: 10. This CDR3 comprises 15 residues. CDR3 protein: CASSLSGGSGTEAFF. Written as DNA, the CDR3 is TGTGCCAGCAGTCTCTCAGGGGGCTCCGGCACTGAAGCTTTCTTT.

The chain recombines TRBV28 with TRBJ1-2, with D hard to call. Trimming cost V 5 bases and J 0 bases, with 10 bases left between them. Germline V gene data show CDR1 as MDHEN and CDR2 as SYDVKM. This CDR3 contains 14 residues. CDR3 sequence reads: CASSPPGANYGYTF. The CDR3 nucleotides read TGTGCCAGCAGTCCTCCGGGTGCTAACTATGGCTACACCTTC.

The rearrangement joins TRBV5-8 to TRBJ1-2, with no clear D. The CDR3 is 13 residues long. V was clipped by 4 bases and J by 7 bases, with 14 bases between them. Germline CDR1 reads SGHTS; CDR2 reads YDEGEE. The CDR3 sequence is CASSLTSLRGYTF. Written as DNA, the CDR3 is TGTGCCAGCAGCCTGACTTCTCTGCGTGGCTACACCTTC.

The chain has TRBV5-1 and TRBJ2-1; 7 bases line up with TRBD2. Germline V gives CDR1 SGHRS, CDR2 YFSETQ. This CDR3 is built from 15 residues. V lost 0 bases, J lost 3 bases, and 3 bases stayed unmatched. This chain's CDR3 is CASSLVERGYNEQFF. In DNA form, the CDR3 reads TGCGCCAGCAGCTTGGTGGAGCGGGGCTACAATGAGCAGTTCTTC.

The CDR3 coding sequence is TGTGCCAGCAGCACCGGACAGGGCCATGGCTACACCTTC. The encoded protein is CASSTGQGHGYTF. The gene calls are TRBV7-2 and TRBJ1-2; 8 nucleotides align to TRBD1. Germline V gene lookup returns CDR1 SGHTA and CDR2 FQGNSA. The CDR3 has 13 residues. J gave up 6 bases and V 5 bases, and 5 bases lay outside the gene matches.

The rearrangement links TRBV2 to TRBJ2-2; 7 bases align to TRBD1. Trimming cost V 6 bases and J 5 bases; bases outside gene matches: 6. The CDR3 covers 14 residues. In germline, CDR1 is SNHLY, CDR2 FYNNEI. Written as DNA, the CDR3 is TGTGCCAGCAGAGGGGGCGTAGGAACCGGGGAGCTGTTTTTT. Translating gives CASRGGVGTGELFF.

This chain joins TRBV7-8 and TRBJ2-3, with a possible D match to TRBD1 (5 bases). Trimming cost V 4 bases and J 2 bases, with 16 bases left between them. Looked up from germline, CDR1 is SGHVS and CDR2 is FQNEAQ. CDR3 size: 16 residues. CDR3 DNA: TGTGCCAGCAGCTCTCAGGGAAGCCTAATCACAGATACGCAGTATTTT. As protein: CASSSQGSLITDTQYF.

The chain combines TRBV5-1 with TRBJ1-2, with 8 bases aligning to TRBD1. The CDR3 spans 16 residues. The junction had 14 bases not matched to a gene; V was cut back by 7 bases and J by 3 bases. Germline V gives CDR1 SGHRS, CDR2 YFSETQ. The CDR3 protein is CASQPGTGENYYGYTF. The CDR3 DNA reads as TGCGCCAGCCAACCCGGGACAGGAGAGAATTACTATGGCTACACCTTC.

This clone has just a few counts. V usage is TRBV7-2 and J usage is TRBJ1-5; 8 bases agree with TRBD1. Germline CDR1 and CDR2: SGHTA and FQGNSA. The junction had 11 bases not matched to a gene; V was cut back by 5 bases and J by 5 bases. The length of the CDR3 is 16 residues. The CDR3 protein is CASSRQTGVEDQPQHF. The CDR3 region has the DNA TGTGCCAGCAGCCGTCAGACAGGGGTAGAGGATCAGCCCCAGCATTTT.

The CDR3 DNA follows: TGTGCCAGCAGTTTATCTTCCCACACGGGATATGGCTACACCTTC. Translation gives CASSLSSHTGYGYTF. The chain combines TRBV27 with TRBJ1-2; D gene ambiguous. The CDR3 spans 15 residues. V shed 0 bases and J shed 5 bases, with 13 bases lying between them. The V gene's germline CDR1 is MNHEY and CDR2 SMNVEV (reference sequence).

This clone was detected only once. J is TRBJ1-2 and V is TRBV19; maybe TRBD1 (6 bases). Germline lookup yields CDR1 LNHDA and CDR2 SQIVND (reference sequence). V was cut by 3 bases and J by 4 bases, with 24 bases left in between. The CDR3 length is 18 residues. CDR3 coding DNA: TGTGCCAGTAGTATTAGGGGCCCGGACAGCCTTTACCCCTATGGCTACACCTTC. Its protein is CASSIRGPDSLYPYGYTF.

The rearrangement links TRBV7-9 to TRBJ1-1, with D perhaps TRBD1 (6 bases). CDR1 and CDR2 (germline): SEHNR, FQNEAQ (reference sequence). This CDR3 region has 16 residues. V was cut by 3 bases and J by 0 bases, with 14 bases left in between. This chain's CDR3 is CASSFRTVDMNTEAFF. The CDR3 nucleotides are TGTGCCAGCAGCTTCCGGACAGTTGACATGAACACTGAAGCTTTCTTT.

V is TRBV21-1 and J is TRBJ2-1; TRBD2, as called in the table, went unchecked against the DNA. TRBV21-1 is classified as a pseudogene. The CDR3 contains 20 residues. The CDR3 nucleotides are TGTGCCAGCAGCAAAGTCCTAGCACTATTACCTACCCAAGAACCCAATGAGCAGTTCTTC. Translated: CASSKVLALLPTQEPNEQFF.

The J gene is TRBJ2-2, the V gene TRBV3-1 (or the pseudogene TRBV3-2); D is perhaps TRBD2 (5 bases). Trimming removed 1 base from V and 7 bases from J, with 7 bases in between. This CDR3 has 13 amino acids. Germline V lookup: CDR1 LGHDT, CDR2 YNNKEL (reference sequence). CDR3 nucleotides: TGTGCCAGCAGCCAAGTGAGGGACGGGGAGCTGTTTTTT. Its translation: CASSQVRDGELFF.

This chain links TRBV6-1 with TRBJ1-3, with D uncertain. V was clipped by 2 bases and J by 4 bases, with 12 bases between them. In germline, CDR1 is MNHNS, CDR2 SASEGT. The CDR3 is 15 residues long. The CDR3 here is CASSEYSGGGNTIYF. The CDR3, as DNA: TGTGCCAGCAGTGAATATTCCGGAGGCGGAAACACCATATATTTT.